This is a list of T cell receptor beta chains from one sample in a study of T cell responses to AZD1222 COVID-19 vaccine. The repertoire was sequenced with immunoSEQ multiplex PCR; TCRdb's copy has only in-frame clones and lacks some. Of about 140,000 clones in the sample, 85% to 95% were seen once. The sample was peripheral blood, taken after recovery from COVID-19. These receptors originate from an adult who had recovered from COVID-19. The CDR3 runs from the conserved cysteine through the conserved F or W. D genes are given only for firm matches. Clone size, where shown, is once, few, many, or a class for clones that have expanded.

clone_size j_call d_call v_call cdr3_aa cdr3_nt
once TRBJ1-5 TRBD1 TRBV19 CASSTQGASRAILNQPQHF TGTGCCAGTAGTACTCAGGGGGCGAGTCGGGCAATCTTGAATCAGCCCCAGCATTTT
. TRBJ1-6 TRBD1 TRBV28 CASSFWFGTANSPLHF TGTGCCAGCAGTTTTTGGTTCGGGACAGCGAATTCACCCCTCCACTTT
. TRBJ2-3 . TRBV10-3 CAIRAKATDTQYF TGTGCCATCAGGGCGAAGGCCACAGATACGCAGTATTTT
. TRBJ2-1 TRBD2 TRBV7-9 CASSSLALGSYNEQFF TGTGCCAGCAGCTCACTAGCGCTCGGCTCCTACAATGAGCAGTTCTTC
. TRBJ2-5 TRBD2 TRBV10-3 CAISVAGAGETQYF TGTGCCATCAGTGTAGCGGGAGCAGGAGAGACCCAGTACTTC
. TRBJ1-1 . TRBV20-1 CSASNTEAFF TGCAGTGCGTCGAACACTGAAGCTTTCTTT
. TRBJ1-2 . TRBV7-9 CASSLLTTNYGYTF TGTGCCAGCAGCTTACTCACAACCAACTATGGCTACACCTTC
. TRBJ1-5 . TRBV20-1 CSAIDRRGGQPQHF TGCAGTGCTATTGACAGGCGGGGTGGCCAGCCCCAGCATTTT
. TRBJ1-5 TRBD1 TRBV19 CASSRRTGNNQPQHF TGTGCCAGTAGTAGGAGGACAGGAAACAATCAGCCCCAGCATTTT
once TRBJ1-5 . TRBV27 CASSFLGGDQPQHF TGTGCCAGCAGTTTTCTAGGGGGAGATCAGCCCCAGCATTTT
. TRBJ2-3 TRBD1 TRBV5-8 CASSSRDSSTDTQYF TGTGCCAGCAGCTCCCGGGACAGTAGCACAGATACGCAGTATTTT
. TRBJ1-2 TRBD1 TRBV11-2 CASSPDGTVIALYGYTF TGTGCCAGCAGCCCAGACGGGACAGTAATCGCCCTCTATGGCTACACCTTC
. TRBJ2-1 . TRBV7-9 CASSSNVVRPNEQFF TGTGCCAGCAGCTCCAACGTGGTTAGGCCCAATGAGCAGTTCTTC
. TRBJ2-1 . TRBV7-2 CASSFGQTSYNEQFF TGTGCCAGCAGCTTTGGACAGACCTCCTACAATGAGCAGTTCTTC
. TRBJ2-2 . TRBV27 CASSRRQTNTGELFF TGTGCCAGCAGTCGACGGCAGACGAACACCGGGGAGCTGTTTTTT
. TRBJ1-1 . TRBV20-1 CSASNRVNTEAFF TGCAGTGCTAGTAACAGGGTGAACACTGAAGCTTTCTTT
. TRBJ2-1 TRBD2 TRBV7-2 CASSLYAGVAYNEQFF TGTGCCAGCAGCTTATACGCGGGAGTGGCCTACAATGAGCAGTTCTTC
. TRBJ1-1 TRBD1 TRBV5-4 CASSSETGAGTEAFF TGTGCCAGCAGCTCTGAGACAGGGGCGGGCACTGAAGCTTTCTTT
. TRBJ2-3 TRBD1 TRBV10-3 CAISGRTGGGTDTQYF TGTGCCATCAGTGGCCGGACAGGGGGAGGGACAGATACGCAGTATTTT
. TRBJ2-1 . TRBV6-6 CASSTSPDEQFF TGTGCCAGCAGTACAAGCCCTGATGAGCAGTTCTTC
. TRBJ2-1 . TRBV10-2 CASSERDRNYNEQFF TGCGCCAGCAGTGAGCGTGACAGGAATTACAATGAGCAGTTCTTC
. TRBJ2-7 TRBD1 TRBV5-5 CASSWSGTGVYEQYF TGTGCCAGCAGCTGGTCCGGGACAGGAGTCTACGAGCAGTACTTC
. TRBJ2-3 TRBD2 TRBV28 CASSPVSGRRRLGLAGTDTQYF TGTGCCAGCAGCCCGGTGTCGGGACGCCGGAGGCTTGGCCTAGCGGGAACAGATACGCAGTATTTT
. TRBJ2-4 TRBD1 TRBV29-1 CSVDDRQGAKNIQYF TGCAGCGTTGATGACCGACAGGGGGCCAAAAACATTCAGTACTTC
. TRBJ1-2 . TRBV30 CAWNEGYGYTF TGTGCCTGGAACGAGGGCTATGGCTACACCTTC
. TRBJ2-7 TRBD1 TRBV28 CASSLFAGTAYEQYF TGTGCCAGCAGTTTGTTTGCAGGGACAGCCTACGAGCAGTACTTC
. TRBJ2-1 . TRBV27 CASSLSRLGEQFF TGTGCCAGCAGTTTATCGAGGCTGGGTGAGCAGTTCTTC
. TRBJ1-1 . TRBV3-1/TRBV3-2 CASSQRGGGRNTEAFF TGTGCCAGCAGCCAAAGAGGAGGAGGAAGGAACACTGAAGCTTTCTTT
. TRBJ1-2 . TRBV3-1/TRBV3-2 CASSHSNRNYGYTF TGTGCCAGCAGCCATTCCAACAGGAACTATGGCTACACCTTC
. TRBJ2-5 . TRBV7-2 CASSSTGLQETQYF TGTGCCAGCAGCTCTACAGGGCTCCAAGAGACCCAGTACTTC
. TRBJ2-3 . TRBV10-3 CAISANLGKVYGTDTQYF TGTGCCATCAGTGCGAACCTCGGAAAGGTCTATGGCACAGATACGCAGTATTTT
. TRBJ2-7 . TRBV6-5 CASSRQESYEQYF TGTGCCAGCAGCCGACAGGAATCCTACGAGCAGTACTTC
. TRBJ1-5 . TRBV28 CASGDGYQPQHF TGTGCCAGCGGGGACGGTTATCAGCCCCAGCATTTT
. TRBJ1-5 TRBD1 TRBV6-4 CASSETGDSSQHF TGTGCCAGCAGTGAAACAGGGGATAGTTCCCAGCATTTT
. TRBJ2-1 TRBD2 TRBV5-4 CASSQAGGPILNEQFF TGTGCCAGCAGCCAAGCGGGAGGGCCAATATTGAATGAGCAGTTCTTC
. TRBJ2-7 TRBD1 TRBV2 CASRSISGGYEQYF TGTGCCAGCAGGTCAATATCAGGGGGCTACGAGCAGTACTTC